This TCR beta chain derives from a study of beta chain features in type 1 diabetes listed by TCRdb under 2018. The study in broad terms: Mean age, gender distribution, total cell number and subset yield were not different between patients and healthy donors. Regulatory and stem cell-like memory subsets were isolated from only 8 patients and roughly eight healthy donors, whereas naive and central memory subsets came from all 30 or so donors. A total of around 110,000,000 sorted cells were examined across all samples, and a strong correlation was observed between cell number per subset and RNA yield. The study compared the TCRB repertoires of sorted circulating CD4+ T cell subsets in recently diagnosed type 1 diabetes patients with those in matched healthy donors. What the work shows at the level of the full study, not this receptor alone: Shorter templates might be favored by PCR, yet because patient and control samples were amplified and corrected together, any such skew would affect both groups equally. Naive, central memory and regulatory TCRB repertoires appeared to be more similar among patients than among healthy donors. Type 1 diabetes patients showed a moderate but significant shortening of TCRB CDR3 length in all four CD4+ subsets. Sequencing cDNA rather than genomic DNA could over-represent highly expressing activated cells, although activation and CD3 levels did not differ between groups. Only small numbers of individuals were included in the HLA sub-analyses, which left unresolved whether HLA type had any influence on TCRB rearrangement. At VDJ recombination sites, type 1 diabetes patients had fewer insertions and more deleted nucleotides, which implies abnormalities in thymic rearrangement.

From its cysteine to its phenylalanine, the CDR3 spans 15 amino acids. Kept here is only the CDR3 DNA, which spans 45 bases and is read in frame from base 1. CDR1 and CDR2 are drawn from the germline V gene: SGDLS, YYNGEE. V trim: 3 bases; J trim: 0 bases; unmatched bases: 4. The entire isolated RNA was reverse transcribed using the High Capacity cDNA Reverse Transcription Kit, and thus expressed TCRB transcripts were sequenced. Naive, central memory and regulatory T cell samples underwent deep immunoSEQ sequencing, averaging around 3.9 million total reads per sample. Sorted cells were lysed in RLT buffer and RNA was extracted with DNase-treated RNeasy Micro or Mini kits, depending on cell number. Each cell subset was processed on its own to prevent cross-contamination, while patient and healthy donor samples were processed together. TCRB sequences were amplified from cDNA with the immunoSEQ multiplex PCR, producing 87-bp fragments spanning the CDR3 region. Amplicons were sequenced on the Illumina HiSeq platform. The study's processing was this. PCR bias was corrected computationally using synthetic template baselines, and reads within Hamming distance 2 were collapsed, with unmergeable singletons discarded. By aligning reads against IMGT, V, D and J genes, CDR3 length, and insertions or deletions at six rearrangement sites were assigned. Within each subset, clonotype counts were normalized to the number of sorted cells before true diversity and Gini coefficients were calculated with the tcR R package. The overlap coefficient, calculated on TCRB nucleotide sequences, was used to quantify repertoire sharing. Out-of-frame TCRB sequences from naive cells were analyzed as a proxy for the pre-selection repertoire. TCRdb mirrors the immuneACCESS table, restricted to in-frame sequences. Some clones are absent from its copies; in checked studies, under half trace to an unresolved V gene, and the reason for the others is unknown. That table supplies the V and J calls and clone size; D and trimming were determined from the DNA. Recorded for this sample are roughly 350,000 clones; approximately 10% of them occurred a single time. Around 0.015% of the sample belongs to the ten largest clones.

With respect to this clone: Its target antigen remains unknown. Base qualities are not at hand, and no much larger clone is one base apart.

Each donor gave one peripheral blood draw, about 100 mL on average, collected into heparinised tubes. Naive, central memory, regulatory and stem cell-like memory CD4+ T cells were sorted on a BD FACSAria II using a panel including CD45RO, CCR7, CD25, CD127, CD95 and CD27. Purity was above 95% for every sorted population. PBMCs were separated immediately by Lymphoprep density gradient centrifugation and were stained directly, without being cultured. To minimize batch effects, samples were stained and sorted in pairs, one healthy donor with one patient per experiment. This receptor was identified in a young woman in good health. The sample consisted of naive CD4+ T cells from blood. The cell subset or site tag for this specimen amounts to: true naive CD4+ T cells. The V gene is TRBV9 and the J gene is TRBJ1-2, with TRBD1 matching 8 junction bases. This receptor carries the CDR3 CASSARDRTNYGYTF. The nucleotides are TGTGCCAGCAGCGCTAGGGACAGGACTAACTATGGCTACACCTTC.